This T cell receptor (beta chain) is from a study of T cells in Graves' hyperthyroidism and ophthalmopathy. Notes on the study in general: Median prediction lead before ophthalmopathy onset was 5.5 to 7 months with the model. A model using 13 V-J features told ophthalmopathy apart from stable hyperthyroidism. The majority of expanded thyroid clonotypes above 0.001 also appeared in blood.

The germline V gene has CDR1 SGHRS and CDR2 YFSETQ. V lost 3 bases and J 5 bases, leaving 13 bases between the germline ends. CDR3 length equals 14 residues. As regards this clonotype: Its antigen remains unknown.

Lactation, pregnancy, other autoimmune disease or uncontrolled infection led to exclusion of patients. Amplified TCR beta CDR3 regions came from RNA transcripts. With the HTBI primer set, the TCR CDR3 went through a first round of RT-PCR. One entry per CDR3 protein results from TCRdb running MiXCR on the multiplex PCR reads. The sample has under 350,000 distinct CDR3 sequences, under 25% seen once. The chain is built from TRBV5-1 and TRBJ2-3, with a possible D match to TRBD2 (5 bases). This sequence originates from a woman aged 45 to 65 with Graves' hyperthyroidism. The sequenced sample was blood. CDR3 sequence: CASSSSGQEDTQYF. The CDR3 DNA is TGCGCCAGCAGCTCCAGCGGCCAGGAAGATACGCAGTATTTT.